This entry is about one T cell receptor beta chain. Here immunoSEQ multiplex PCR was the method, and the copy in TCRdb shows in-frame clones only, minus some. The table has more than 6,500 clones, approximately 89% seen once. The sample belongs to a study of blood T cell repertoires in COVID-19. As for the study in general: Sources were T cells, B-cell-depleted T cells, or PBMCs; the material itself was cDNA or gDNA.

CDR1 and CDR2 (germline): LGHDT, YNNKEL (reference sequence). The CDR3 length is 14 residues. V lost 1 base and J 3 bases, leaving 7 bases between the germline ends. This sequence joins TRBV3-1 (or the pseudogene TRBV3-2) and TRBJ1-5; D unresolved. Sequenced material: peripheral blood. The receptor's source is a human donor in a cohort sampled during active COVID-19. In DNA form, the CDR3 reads TGTGCCAGCAGCCAAGGGGAGTCCAATCAGCCCCAGCATTTT. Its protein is CASSQGESNQPQHF.